These T cell receptor beta chains were read from a single sample in a study of cytomegalovirus exposure and HLA in healthy donors. Generated by immunoSEQ multiplex PCR, the TCRdb table keeps only in-frame clones and is missing some. The sample carries fewer than 130,000 clones, roughly 78% recorded once. The sample consisted of PBMCs. These receptors were collected from a woman between 25 and 40 years old in good health and CMV-seronegative. Both conserved end residues are part of each CDR3. D genes are given only for firm matches. Some rows have no size entry. The others give once, few or many, or a class for an expanded clone.

j_call: TRBJ1-2; d_call: NA; clone_size: NA; v_call: TRBV5-4; cdr3_aa: CASSGGLLGYTF; cdr3_nt: TGTGCCAGCAGCGGGGGACTGCTAGGCTACACCTTC
j_call: TRBJ2-5; d_call: NA; clone_size: NA; v_call: TRBV9; cdr3_aa: CASSVGAVIPETQYF; cdr3_nt: TGTGCCAGCAGCGTAGGGGCAGTAATTCCAGAGACCCAGTACTTC
j_call: TRBJ2-7; d_call: NA; clone_size: NA; v_call: TRBV27; cdr3_aa: CASSLSYSSYEQYF; cdr3_nt: TGTGCCAGCAGTTTATCTTACTCCTCTTACGAGCAGTACTTC
j_call: TRBJ1-2; d_call: TRBD1; clone_size: NA; v_call: TRBV9; cdr3_aa: CASSGYGQGGYGYTF; cdr3_nt: TGTGCCAGCAGCGGTTATGGACAGGGAGGCTATGGCTACACCTTC
j_call: TRBJ1-4; d_call: NA; clone_size: NA; v_call: TRBV2; cdr3_aa: CASTGHRDEPLNEKLFF; cdr3_nt: TGTGCCAGCACCGGACACAGGGACGAGCCACTTAATGAAAAACTGTTTTTT
j_call: TRBJ2-1; d_call: NA; clone_size: once; v_call: TRBV7-6; cdr3_aa: CASSSWRGGRAYNEQFF; cdr3_nt: TGTGCCAGCAGCTCCTGGAGGGGAGGTAGGGCCTACAATGAGCAGTTCTTC
j_call: TRBJ1-5; d_call: TRBD1; clone_size: NA; v_call: TRBV28; cdr3_aa: CASSSDRGSNQPQHF; cdr3_nt: TGTGCCAGCAGTTCTGACAGGGGGAGCAATCAGCCCCAGCATTTT
j_call: TRBJ2-1; d_call: NA; clone_size: NA; v_call: TRBV15; cdr3_aa: CATSRARQRAAYNEQFF; cdr3_nt: TGTGCCACCAGCAGAGCGCGGCAGCGGGCCGCCTACAATGAGCAGTTCTTC
j_call: TRBJ1-2; d_call: TRBD1; clone_size: NA; v_call: TRBV7-2; cdr3_aa: CASSFFSTGPYGYTF; cdr3_nt: TGTGCCAGCAGCTTTTTTTCGACAGGGCCCTATGGCTACACCTTC
j_call: TRBJ2-1; d_call: TRBD2; clone_size: NA; v_call: TRBV5-4; cdr3_aa: CASTTSGRINEQFF; cdr3_nt: TGTGCCAGCACCACCAGCGGGAGGATAAATGAGCAGTTCTTC
j_call: TRBJ2-7; d_call: TRBD2; clone_size: NA; v_call: TRBV29-1; cdr3_aa: CSVVASGASYEQYF; cdr3_nt: TGCAGCGTTGTTGCTAGCGGGGCCTCCTACGAGCAGTACTTC
j_call: TRBJ1-1; d_call: NA; clone_size: NA; v_call: TRBV6-5; cdr3_aa: CASSPRIQGSTEAFF; cdr3_nt: TGTGCCAGCAGTCCCCGTATCCAGGGTTCCACTGAAGCTTTCTTT
j_call: TRBJ2-7; d_call: TRBD1; clone_size: NA; v_call: TRBV7-9; cdr3_aa: CASSDHRGNYEQYF; cdr3_nt: TGTGCCAGCAGCGACCACAGGGGAAACTACGAGCAGTACTTC
j_call: TRBJ2-5; d_call: NA; clone_size: NA; v_call: TRBV19; cdr3_aa: CASSTRGTETQYF; cdr3_nt: TGTGCCAGTAGTACCCGGGGAACAGAGACCCAGTACTTC
j_call: TRBJ2-7; d_call: NA; clone_size: NA; v_call: TRBV28; cdr3_aa: CASSPPGANEQYF; cdr3_nt: TGTGCCAGCAGTCCCCCAGGGGCCAACGAGCAGTACTTC
j_call: TRBJ2-5; d_call: TRBD2; clone_size: NA; v_call: TRBV2; cdr3_aa: CASSEEPGTSVQETQYF; cdr3_nt: TGTGCCAGCAGTGAAGAACCCGGGACTAGTGTTCAAGAGACCCAGTACTTC
j_call: TRBJ2-1; d_call: TRBD2; clone_size: NA; v_call: TRBV14; cdr3_aa: CASSQGLAAYNEQFF; cdr3_nt: TGTGCCAGCAGCCAAGGACTAGCGGCCTACAATGAGCAGTTCTTC
j_call: TRBJ1-4; d_call: NA; clone_size: NA; v_call: TRBV28; cdr3_aa: CASSWAGSSEKLFF; cdr3_nt: TGTGCCAGCAGTTGGGCAGGGTCAAGTGAAAAACTGTTTTTT
j_call: TRBJ2-6; d_call: NA; clone_size: NA; v_call: TRBV2; cdr3_aa: CASSEALWREDGANVLTF; cdr3_nt: TGTGCCAGCAGTGAAGCGCTTTGGAGAGAGGATGGGGCCAACGTCCTGACTTTC
j_call: TRBJ2-1; d_call: NA; clone_size: NA; v_call: TRBV27; cdr3_aa: CASNPGLGYNEQFF; cdr3_nt: TGTGCCAGCAACCCGGGACTCGGATACAATGAGCAGTTCTTC
j_call: TRBJ2-1; d_call: TRBD2; clone_size: NA; v_call: TRBV5-4; cdr3_aa: CASSPKLKGLAGGQSNEQFF; cdr3_nt: TGTGCCAGCAGCCCCAAGCTTAAGGGACTAGCGGGGGGGCAATCCAATGAGCAGTTCTTC
j_call: TRBJ1-2; d_call: NA; clone_size: NA; v_call: TRBV7-9; cdr3_aa: CASRTDRVGYGYTF; cdr3_nt: TGTGCCAGCAGAACGGACAGAGTGGGCTATGGCTACACCTTC
j_call: TRBJ2-1; d_call: NA; clone_size: NA; v_call: TRBV7-2; cdr3_aa: CASSFLGLSSYNEQFF; cdr3_nt: TGTGCCAGCAGCTTCCTGGGCTTGAGCTCCTACAATGAGCAGTTCTTC
j_call: TRBJ1-1; d_call: NA; clone_size: NA; v_call: TRBV30; cdr3_aa: CAWRPVNTEAFF; cdr3_nt: TGTGCCTGGAGGCCGGTAAACACTGAAGCTTTCTTT
j_call: TRBJ2-3; d_call: TRBD2; clone_size: once; v_call: TRBV4-3; cdr3_aa: CASSSRAGGRDTQYF; cdr3_nt: TGCGCCAGCAGCTCCCGGGCGGGGGGGCGAGATACGCAGTATTTT
j_call: TRBJ2-5; d_call: NA; clone_size: NA; v_call: TRBV29-1; cdr3_aa: CSVAEGRETQYF; cdr3_nt: TGCAGCGTGGCGGAGGGAAGGGAGACCCAGTACTTC
j_call: TRBJ2-3; d_call: TRBD2; clone_size: NA; v_call: TRBV4-2; cdr3_aa: CASSQGLAGAADTQYF; cdr3_nt: TGTGCCAGCAGCCAAGGGCTAGCGGGAGCAGCAGATACGCAGTATTTT
j_call: TRBJ2-1; d_call: NA; clone_size: NA; v_call: TRBV4-1; cdr3_aa: CASSQVGVLDEQFF; cdr3_nt: TGCGCCAGCAGCCAAGTTGGAGTTCTCGATGAGCAGTTCTTC
j_call: TRBJ2-7; d_call: NA; clone_size: NA; v_call: TRBV6-5; cdr3_aa: CASRPSGGRYYEQYF; cdr3_nt: TGTGCCAGCCGACCCTCCGGGGGTCGCTACTACGAGCAGTACTTC
j_call: TRBJ2-7; d_call: TRBD1; clone_size: NA; v_call: TRBV27; cdr3_aa: CASSPGQGARYEQYF; cdr3_nt: TGTGCCAGCAGTCCAGGACAGGGGGCTCGCTACGAGCAGTACTTC
j_call: TRBJ2-7; d_call: NA; clone_size: NA; v_call: TRBV5-4; cdr3_aa: CASSLEQGYEQYF; cdr3_nt: TGTGCCAGCAGCTTGGAACAGGGCTACGAGCAGTACTTC
j_call: TRBJ2-3; d_call: TRBD1; clone_size: NA; v_call: TRBV28; cdr3_aa: CASSRTGRTDTQYF; cdr3_nt: TGTGCCAGCAGCCGGACAGGGCGGACAGATACGCAGTATTTT
j_call: TRBJ1-2; d_call: NA; clone_size: NA; v_call: TRBV19; cdr3_aa: CASSNTVTVYGYTF; cdr3_nt: TGTGCCAGTAGTAATACTGTAACCGTCTATGGCTACACCTTC
j_call: TRBJ2-1; d_call: TRBD2; clone_size: NA; v_call: TRBV6-1; cdr3_aa: CASTSRSSGLNEQFF; cdr3_nt: TGTGCCAGCACTTCCAGGTCTAGCGGACTCAATGAGCAGTTCTTC
j_call: TRBJ2-3; d_call: TRBD2; clone_size: NA; v_call: TRBV28; cdr3_aa: CASRLTSGRADTQYF; cdr3_nt: TGTGCCAGCAGGTTAACTAGCGGGCGCGCAGATACGCAGTATTTT
j_call: TRBJ1-2; d_call: TRBD1; clone_size: NA; v_call: TRBV13; cdr3_aa: CASSEGTGFGYTF; cdr3_nt: TGTGCCAGCAGCGAAGGGACAGGGTTTGGCTACACCTTC
j_call: TRBJ2-7; d_call: TRBD2; clone_size: NA; v_call: TRBV7-9; cdr3_aa: CASSFSGGAYEQYF; cdr3_nt: TGTGCCAGCAGCTTTAGTGGGGGGGCCTACGAGCAGTACTTC
j_call: TRBJ2-7; d_call: TRBD1; clone_size: NA; v_call: TRBV29-1; cdr3_aa: CSAKGTVYEQYF; cdr3_nt: TGCAGCGCCAAGGGGACAGTCTACGAGCAGTACTTC
j_call: TRBJ1-5; d_call: NA; clone_size: NA; v_call: TRBV28; cdr3_aa: CASSSPGSGNQPQHF; cdr3_nt: TGTGCCAGCAGTTCGCCGGGGAGCGGCAATCAGCCCCAGCATTTT
j_call: TRBJ2-1; d_call: TRBD1; clone_size: NA; v_call: TRBV7-3; cdr3_aa: CASSPYWTGRNEQFF; cdr3_nt: TGTGCCAGCAGCCCCTACTGGACAGGGCGCAATGAGCAGTTCTTC
j_call: TRBJ2-3; d_call: TRBD2; clone_size: NA; v_call: TRBV5-8; cdr3_aa: CASSFGGLAGPSTDTQYF; cdr3_nt: TGTGCCAGCAGCTTCGGGGGACTAGCGGGGCCTAGCACAGATACGCAGTATTTT
j_call: TRBJ2-3; d_call: NA; clone_size: NA; v_call: TRBV7-4; cdr3_aa: CASSLARQRRSTDTQYF; cdr3_nt: TGTGCCAGCAGCTTAGCGCGTCAGCGGAGAAGCACAGATACGCAGTATTTT
j_call: TRBJ2-1; d_call: NA; clone_size: NA; v_call: TRBV4-1; cdr3_aa: CASSPYLIYNEQFF; cdr3_nt: TGCGCCAGCAGCCCATACCTAATCTACAATGAGCAGTTCTTC
j_call: TRBJ1-5; d_call: NA; clone_size: NA; v_call: TRBV7-6; cdr3_aa: CASSLGGGGQPQHF; cdr3_nt: TGTGCCAGCAGCTTAGGGGGGGGTGGTCAGCCCCAGCATTTT
j_call: TRBJ2-2; d_call: TRBD1; clone_size: few; v_call: TRBV18; cdr3_aa: CASSPRPTGDTGELFF; cdr3_nt: TGTGCCAGCTCACCACGCCCGACAGGGGACACCGGGGAGCTGTTTTTT
j_call: TRBJ1-1; d_call: NA; clone_size: NA; v_call: TRBV4-1; cdr3_aa: CASSQEISANTEAFF; cdr3_nt: TGCGCCAGCAGCCAAGAAATTAGTGCCAACACTGAAGCTTTCTTT
j_call: TRBJ1-1; d_call: NA; clone_size: NA; v_call: TRBV14; cdr3_aa: CASSYGSEAFF; cdr3_nt: TGTGCCAGCAGCTACGGGTCTGAAGCTTTCTTT
j_call: TRBJ2-7; d_call: TRBD2; clone_size: NA; v_call: TRBV9; cdr3_aa: CASSASGNVLNEQYF; cdr3_nt: TGTGCCAGCAGCGCTAGCGGAAACGTCTTGAATGAGCAGTACTTC
j_call: TRBJ2-2; d_call: TRBD1; clone_size: NA; v_call: TRBV4-3; cdr3_aa: CASSHMVRTGKTGELFF; cdr3_nt: TGCGCCAGCAGCCACATGGTGCGGACAGGGAAAACCGGGGAGCTGTTTTTT
j_call: TRBJ2-7; d_call: TRBD1; clone_size: NA; v_call: TRBV30; cdr3_aa: CAWSSTDRDYEQYF; cdr3_nt: TGTGCCTGGAGTTCCACGGACAGGGACTACGAGCAGTACTTC
j_call: TRBJ2-3; d_call: TRBD2; clone_size: NA; v_call: TRBV4-1; cdr3_aa: CASSQEREGTSERTDTQYF; cdr3_nt: TGCGCCAGCAGCCAAGAACGGGAAGGAACTAGCGAGCGCACAGATACGCAGTATTTT
j_call: TRBJ1-2; d_call: NA; clone_size: once; v_call: TRBV7-9; cdr3_aa: CASSQGRIETYYGYTF; cdr3_nt: TGTGCCAGCAGCCAAGGTCGGATAGAGACTTACTATGGCTACACCTTC